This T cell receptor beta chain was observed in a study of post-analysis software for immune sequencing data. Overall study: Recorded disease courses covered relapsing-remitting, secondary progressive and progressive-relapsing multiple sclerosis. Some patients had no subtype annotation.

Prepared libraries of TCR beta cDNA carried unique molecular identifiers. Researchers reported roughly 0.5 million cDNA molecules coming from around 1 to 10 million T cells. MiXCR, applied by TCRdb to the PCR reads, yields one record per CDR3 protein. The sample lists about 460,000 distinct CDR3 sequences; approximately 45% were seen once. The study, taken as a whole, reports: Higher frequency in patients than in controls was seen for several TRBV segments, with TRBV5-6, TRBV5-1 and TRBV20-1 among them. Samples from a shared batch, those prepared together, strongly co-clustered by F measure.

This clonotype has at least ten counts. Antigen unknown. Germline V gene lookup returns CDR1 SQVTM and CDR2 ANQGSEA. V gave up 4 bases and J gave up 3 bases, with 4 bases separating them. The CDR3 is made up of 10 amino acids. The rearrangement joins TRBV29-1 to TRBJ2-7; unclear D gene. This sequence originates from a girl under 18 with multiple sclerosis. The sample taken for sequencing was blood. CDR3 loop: CSVGGYEQYF. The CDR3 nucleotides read TGCAGCGTTGGAGGCTACGAGCAGTACTTC.